A selection of T cell receptor beta chains follows, all from one sample in a study of PD-L1 blockade in urothelial cancer. Some clones are missing from TCRdb's copy, which holds only in-frame ones; the method was immunoSEQ multiplex PCR. The table lists approximately 110,000 clones, under 85% of them singletons. The sequencing here drew on PBMCs, taken around atezolizumab (anti-PD-L1) treatment. The source of these receptors is a middle-aged man with urothelial cancer. The CDR3 runs from the conserved cysteine through the conserved F or W. The D gene is left open where the match is weak. Clone sizes are given selectively: once, few, many, or a class where the clone is expanded.

>.|TRBV5-1|.|TRBJ2-5
CASSPQREETQYF
TGCGCCAGCAGCCCACAGAGGGAAGAGACCCAGTACTTC
>TRBD2|TRBV27|.|TRBJ2-5
CASSGASGKETQYF
TGTGCCAGCTCTGGGGCTAGCGGAAAAGAGACCCAGTACTTC
>TRBD1|TRBV2|.|TRBJ1-2
CASSPGQGVYGYTF
TGTGCCAGCAGCCCGGGACAGGGAGTCTATGGCTACACCTTC
>TRBD2|TRBV18|.|TRBJ2-7
CASSPRGREIPYEQYF
TGTGCCAGCTCACCACGCGGGCGGGAGATACCCTACGAGCAGTACTTC
>TRBD1|TRBV14|.|TRBJ2-1
CASSSTGAYNEQFF
TGTGCCAGCAGCTCGACAGGGGCTTACAATGAGCAGTTCTTC
>.|TRBV6-5|once|TRBJ1-1
CASSSPGGDTEAFF
TGTGCCAGCAGCTCGCCGGGGGGGGACACTGAAGCTTTCTTT
>.|TRBV5-4|.|TRBJ1-6
CASSSKLPLHF
TGTGCCAGCAGCTCTAAGTTACCCCTCCACTTT
>.|TRBV28|.|TRBJ1-5
CASKVGGLVTPQHF
TGTGCCAGCAAGGTCGGGGGGTTGGTCACGCCCCAGCATTTT
>.|TRBV9|once|TRBJ1-1
CASSPGQHGPTEAFF
TGTGCCAGCAGTCCCGGACAGCATGGTCCCACTGAAGCTTTCTTT
>TRBD1|TRBV28|.|TRBJ2-4
CASTAGQGWPGNIQYF
TGTGCCAGCACAGCGGGACAGGGCTGGCCAGGAAACATTCAGTACTTC
>.|TRBV19|.|TRBJ1-6
CASSKDFDSPLHF
TGTGCCAGTAGTAAGGACTTCGATTCACCCCTCCACTTT
>TRBD2|TRBV7-9|once|TRBJ2-7
CASSLGTSGTREQYF
TGTGCCAGCAGCTTAGGGACTAGCGGGACCAGAGAGCAGTACTTC
>.|TRBV30|few|TRBJ1-1
CAWIPEGRPGNF
TGTGCCTGGATCCCGGAGGGGCGTCCGGGGAACTTT
>.|TRBV5-1|few|TRBJ1-1
CASRGSLNTEAFF
TGCGCCAGCAGGGGCAGCCTGAACACTGAAGCTTTCTTT
>TRBD2|TRBV7-3|.|TRBJ2-3
CASSASPSGLGNTQYF
TGTGCCAGCAGCGCTAGCCCTAGCGGCTTAGGAAATACGCAGTATTTT
>TRBD2|TRBV5-1|.|TRBJ2-7
CASSSRASGSSNEQYF
TGCGCCAGCAGCTCGCGAGCTAGCGGGAGTTCAAACGAGCAGTACTTC
>TRBD2|TRBV6-6|.|TRBJ2-1
CASSGTRERHEQFF
TGTGCCAGCAGCGGCACGCGGGAGAGGCATGAGCAGTTCTTC
>.|TRBV6-6|.|TRBJ1-6
CASSYQDTSALHF
TGTGCCAGCAGTTATCAGGACACGTCGGCCCTCCACTTT
>.|TRBV2|.|TRBJ2-7
CASSVLDTLYF
TGTGCCAGCAGTGTATTGGACACTCTGTACTTC
>TRBD1|TRBV5-6|.|TRBJ2-7
CASSLGWDSALSYEQYF
TGTGCCAGCAGCTTAGGTTGGGACAGCGCACTCTCCTACGAGCAGTACTTC
>TRBD1|TRBV2|.|TRBJ2-1
CASSPDRLVSEQFF
TGTGCCAGCAGCCCGGACAGGCTAGTAAGTGAGCAGTTCTTC
>TRBD1|TRBV19|.|TRBJ1-1
CASSPWTGMNTEAFF
TGTGCCAGTAGTCCCTGGACAGGGATGAACACTGAAGCTTTCTTT
>TRBD1|TRBV9|once|TRBJ2-2
CASSTQGDGGELFF
TGTGCCAGCAGCACGCAGGGGGACGGCGGGGAGCTGTTTTTT
>.|TRBV2|once|TRBJ2-3
CASRAKMDTDTQYF
TGTGCCAGCAGAGCGAAGATGGACACAGATACGCAGTATTTT
>TRBD1|TRBV5-4|few|TRBJ1-1
CASSFEQGAGTEAFF
TGTGCCAGCAGCTTTGAGCAGGGGGCAGGGACTGAAGCTTTCTTT
>.|TRBV28|.|TRBJ1-2
CASSPQDSRGYTF
TGTGCCAGCAGCCCACAGGATTCGAGGGGCTACACCTTC
>TRBD2|TRBV28|.|TRBJ2-1
CASSEGLARGEQFF
TGTGCCAGCTCGGAAGGACTAGCAAGAGGTGAGCAGTTCTTC
>TRBD2|TRBV11-2|.|TRBJ2-1
CASSFTSGKGRYNEQFF
TGTGCCAGCAGCTTCACTAGCGGGAAGGGTCGCTACAATGAGCAGTTCTTC
>.|TRBV29-1|few|TRBJ2-7
CSVVRDSYEQYF
TGCAGCGTTGTGCGGGACTCCTACGAGCAGTACTTC
>TRBD1|TRBV6-5|once|TRBJ1-6
CASREGQRNSPLHF
TGTGCCAGCAGGGAGGGACAGCGTAATTCACCCCTCCACTTT
>TRBD2|TRBV5-1|once|TRBJ2-3
CASGPSGRQADTQYF
TGCGCCAGCGGCCCTAGCGGGAGGCAGGCAGATACGCAGTATTTT
>TRBD1|TRBV28|.|TRBJ2-2
CASSSVPGQGITGELFF
TGTGCCAGCAGTTCAGTCCCGGGACAGGGGATAACCGGGGAGCTGTTTTTT
>TRBD2|TRBV11-2|.|TRBJ2-7
CASSPQGLAGYYEQYF
TGTGCCAGCAGCCCCCAGGGACTAGCGGGGTACTACGAGCAGTACTTC
>.|TRBV6-1|.|TRBJ2-7
CASRATELSYEQYF
TGTGCCAGCAGAGCGACCGAGCTCTCCTACGAGCAGTACTTC
>.|TRBV9|.|TRBJ2-1
CASSPHRLTDNEQFF
TGTGCCAGCAGCCCACATAGACTAACCGACAATGAGCAGTTCTTC
>.|TRBV6-1|.|TRBJ2-3
CASSEVHPRGDTQYF
TGTGCCAGCAGTGAAGTCCACCCGAGGGGGGATACGCAGTATTTT
>TRBD2|TRBV7-8|.|TRBJ2-1
CASSLGALAGLNEQFF
TGTGCCAGCAGCTTAGGGGCGCTAGCGGGGCTAAATGAGCAGTTCTTC
>TRBD2|TRBV27|.|TRBJ2-5
CASSPRGLAGLETQYF
TGTGCCAGCTCTCCCCGGGGACTAGCGGGATTAGAGACCCAGTACTTC
>TRBD2|TRBV9|once|TRBJ2-7
CASSVHGGGNYEQYF
TGTGCCAGCAGCGTCCACGGGGGAGGGAACTACGAGCAGTACTTC
>TRBD2|TRBV6-6|.|TRBJ2-7
CASGEHLAGTPYEQYF
TGTGCCAGCGGAGAGCACCTAGCGGGAACCCCCTACGAGCAGTACTTC
>TRBD1|TRBV2|once|TRBJ1-2
CASSERHFRQGINGYTF
TGTGCCAGCAGTGAACGTCACTTTAGACAGGGGATCAATGGCTACACCTTC
>.|TRBV7-8|.|TRBJ2-3
CASSLGGGADTQYF
TGTGCCAGCAGCTTAGGGGGAGGCGCAGATACGCAGTATTTT
>TRBD2|TRBV7-9|.|TRBJ2-1
CASSLALAGGYNEQFF
TGTGCCAGCAGCTTAGCCTTAGCGGGAGGCTACAATGAGCAGTTCTTC
>.|TRBV5-6|many|TRBJ2-1
CASSLEVYDLAYTYNEQFF
TGTGCCAGCAGCTTGGAAGTTTATGATCTAGCGTATACCTACAATGAGCAGTTCTTC
>.|TRBV6-1|.|TRBJ2-3
CASSEVAGGTDTQYF
TGTGCCAGCAGTGAAGTGGCCGGGGGCACAGATACGCAGTATTTT
>.|TRBV6-4|once|TRBJ2-7
CASSDSRRGEQYF
TGTGCCAGCAGTGACTCTCGCCGGGGCGAGCAGTACTTC
>.|TRBV19|.|TRBJ1-5
CASNTGLRPQHF
TGTGCCAGTAACACAGGGTTGCGGCCCCAGCATTTT
>.|TRBV4-1|.|TRBJ2-1
CASSQDRGSYNEQFF
TGCGCCAGCAGCCAAGATCGGGGTTCCTACAATGAGCAGTTCTTC
>TRBD1|TRBV19|.|TRBJ1-5
CASRPTGTGDNQPQHF
TGTGCCAGTAGACCTACCGGGACAGGGGACAATCAGCCCCAGCATTTT
>TRBD1|TRBV29-1|.|TRBJ1-5
CSVVETGTGTNQPQHF
TGCAGCGTTGTAGAAACCGGGACAGGCACCAATCAGCCCCAGCATTTT
>.|TRBV5-6|.|TRBJ1-4
CASSFRSANEKLFF
TGTGCCAGCAGCTTCAGGTCGGCTAATGAAAAACTGTTTTTT
>.|TRBV28|.|TRBJ1-2
CASSLLEPGLGGGYTF
TGTGCCAGCAGTTTACTCGAGCCGGGTTTAGGAGGTGGCTACACCTTC
>TRBD2|TRBV4-2|.|TRBJ2-1
CASGTSGGGVWNEQFF
TGTGCCAGCGGGACTAGCGGAGGGGGGGTATGGAATGAGCAGTTCTTC
>TRBD2|TRBV5-1|.|TRBJ2-5
CASSSGTASGRVETQYF
TGCGCCAGCAGCTCCGGGACAGCGAGCGGGAGGGTAGAGACCCAGTACTTC
>.|TRBV2|.|TRBJ2-7
CASTSSQGYEQYF
TGTGCCAGCACCTCGAGTCAGGGCTACGAGCAGTACTTC
>.|TRBV10-3|.|TRBJ1-5
CATHGTAGQPQHF
TGTGCCACCCACGGGACTGCGGGGCAGCCCCAGCATTTT
>TRBD1|TRBV28|.|TRBJ2-7
CASRPRQGAYEQYF
TGTGCCAGCAGACCTCGACAGGGGGCTTACGAGCAGTACTTC
>.|TRBV5-4|.|TRBJ1-2
CASSQDSVFGYTF
TGTGCCAGCAGCCAGGATTCCGTTTTTGGCTACACCTTC
>TRBD2|TRBV28|.|TRBJ2-1
CASSKSGSPYNEQFF
TGTGCCAGCAGCAAGAGCGGGAGTCCCTACAATGAGCAGTTCTTC
>.|TRBV5-1|.|TRBJ2-3
CASSLSGLLGSTDTQYF
TGCGCCAGCAGCTTGAGCGGGCTACTGGGTAGCACAGATACGCAGTATTTT